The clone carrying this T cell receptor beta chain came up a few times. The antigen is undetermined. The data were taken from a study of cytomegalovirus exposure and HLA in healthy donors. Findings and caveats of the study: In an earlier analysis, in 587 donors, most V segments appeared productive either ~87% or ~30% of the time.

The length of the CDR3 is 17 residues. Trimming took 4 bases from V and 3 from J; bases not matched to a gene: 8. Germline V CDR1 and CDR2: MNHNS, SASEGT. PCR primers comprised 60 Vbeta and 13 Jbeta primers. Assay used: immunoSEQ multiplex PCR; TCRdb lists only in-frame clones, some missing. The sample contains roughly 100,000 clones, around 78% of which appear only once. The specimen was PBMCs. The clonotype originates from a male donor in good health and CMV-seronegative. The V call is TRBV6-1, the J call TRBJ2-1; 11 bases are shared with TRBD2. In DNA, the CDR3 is TGTGCCAGCAGTGCCCCCATACTAGCGGGAGACTACAATGAGCAGTTCTTC. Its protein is CASSAPILAGDYNEQFF.